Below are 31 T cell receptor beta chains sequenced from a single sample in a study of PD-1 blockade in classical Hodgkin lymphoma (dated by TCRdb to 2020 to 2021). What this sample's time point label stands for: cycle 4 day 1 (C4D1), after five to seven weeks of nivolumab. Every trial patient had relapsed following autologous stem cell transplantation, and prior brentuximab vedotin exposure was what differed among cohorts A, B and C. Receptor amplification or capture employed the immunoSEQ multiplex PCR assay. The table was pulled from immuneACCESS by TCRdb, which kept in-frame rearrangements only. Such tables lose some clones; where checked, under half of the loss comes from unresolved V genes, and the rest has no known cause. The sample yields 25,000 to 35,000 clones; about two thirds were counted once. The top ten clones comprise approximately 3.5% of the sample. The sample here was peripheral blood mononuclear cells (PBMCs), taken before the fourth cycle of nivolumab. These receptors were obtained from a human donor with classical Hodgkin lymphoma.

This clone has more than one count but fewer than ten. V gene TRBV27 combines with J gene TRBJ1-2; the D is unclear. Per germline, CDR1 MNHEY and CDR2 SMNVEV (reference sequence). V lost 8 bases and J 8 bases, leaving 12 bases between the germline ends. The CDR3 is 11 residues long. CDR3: CASHPTLGYTF. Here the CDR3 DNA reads TGTGCCAGCCATCCCACGCTAGGCTACACCTTC.

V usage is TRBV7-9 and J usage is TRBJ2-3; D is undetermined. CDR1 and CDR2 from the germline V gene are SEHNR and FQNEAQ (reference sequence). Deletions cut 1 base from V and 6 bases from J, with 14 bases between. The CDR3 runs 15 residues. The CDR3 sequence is CASSLGHKNGDTQYF. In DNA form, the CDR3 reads TGTGCCAGCAGCTTAGGGCATAAAAATGGGGATACGCAGTATTTT.

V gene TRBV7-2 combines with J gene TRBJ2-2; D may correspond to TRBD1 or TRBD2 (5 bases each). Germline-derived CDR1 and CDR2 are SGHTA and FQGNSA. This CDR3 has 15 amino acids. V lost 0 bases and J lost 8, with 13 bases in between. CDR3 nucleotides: TGTGCCAGCAGCTTAGCTGGGACCTCTTATGGGGAGCTGTTTTTT. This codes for CASSLAGTSYGELFF. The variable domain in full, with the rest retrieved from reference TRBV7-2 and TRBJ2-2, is GAGVSQSPSNKVTEKGKDVELRCDPISGHTALYWYRQSLGQGLEFLIYFQGNSAPDKSGLPSDRFSAERTGGSVSTLTIQRTQQEDSAVYLCASSLAGTSYGELFFGEGSRLTVL.

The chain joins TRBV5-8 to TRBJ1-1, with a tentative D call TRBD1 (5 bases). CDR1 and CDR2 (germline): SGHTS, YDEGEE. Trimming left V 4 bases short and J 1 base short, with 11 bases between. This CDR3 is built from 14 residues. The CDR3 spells CASSPVRGNTEAFF. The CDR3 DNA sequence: TGTGCCAGCAGCCCGGTGAGGGGGAACACTGAAGCTTTCTTT.

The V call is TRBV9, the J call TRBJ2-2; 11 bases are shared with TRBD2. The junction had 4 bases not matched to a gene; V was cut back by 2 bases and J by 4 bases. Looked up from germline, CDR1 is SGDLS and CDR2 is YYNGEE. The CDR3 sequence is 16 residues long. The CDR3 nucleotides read TGTGCCAGCAGCGTCGGACTAGCGGGTCGCACCGGGGAGCTGTTTTTT. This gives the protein CASSVGLAGRTGELFF.

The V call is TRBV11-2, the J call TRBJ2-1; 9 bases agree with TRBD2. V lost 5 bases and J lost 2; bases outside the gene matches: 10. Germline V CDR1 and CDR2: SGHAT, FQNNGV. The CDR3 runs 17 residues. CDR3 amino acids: CASSRNSGSQTYNEQFF. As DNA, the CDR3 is TGTGCCAGCAGCCGTAATAGCGGGAGTCAGACCTACAATGAGCAGTTCTTC.

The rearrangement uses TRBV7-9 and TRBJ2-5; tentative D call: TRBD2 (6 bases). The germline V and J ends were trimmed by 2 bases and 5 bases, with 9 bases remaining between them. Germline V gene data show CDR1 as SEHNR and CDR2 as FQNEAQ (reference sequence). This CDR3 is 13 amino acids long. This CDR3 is CASSLSGAETQYF. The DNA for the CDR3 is TGTGCCAGCAGCTTATCGGGAGCGGAGACCCAGTACTTC.

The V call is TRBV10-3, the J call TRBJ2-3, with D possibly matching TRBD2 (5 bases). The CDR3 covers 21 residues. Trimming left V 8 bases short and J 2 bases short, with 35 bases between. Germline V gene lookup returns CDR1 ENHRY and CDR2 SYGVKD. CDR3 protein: CAIGNALDAGSTTPTTDTQYF. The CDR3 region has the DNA TGTGCCATCGGCAATGCCCTCGACGCGGGCTCCACAACCCCCACCACAGATACGCAGTATTTT.

Here the CDR3 reads CASSLAYGGAYEQYF. CDR3 in DNA: TGCGCCAGCAGCCTGGCCTACGGGGGCGCTTACGAGCAGTACTTC. The chain joins TRBV5-1 to TRBJ2-7; the D gene could be TRBD1 or TRBD2 (6 bases each). Germline V gene lookup returns CDR1 SGHRS and CDR2 YFSETQ. V lost 4 bases and J lost 4, with 18 bases in between. This CDR3 is built from 15 residues.

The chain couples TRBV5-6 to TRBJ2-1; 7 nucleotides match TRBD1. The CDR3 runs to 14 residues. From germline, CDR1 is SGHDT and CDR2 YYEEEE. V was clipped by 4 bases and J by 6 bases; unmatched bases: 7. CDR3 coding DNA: TGTGCCAGCAGCCCATGGGACAGCTTCAATGAGCAGTTCTTC. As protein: CASSPWDSFNEQFF.

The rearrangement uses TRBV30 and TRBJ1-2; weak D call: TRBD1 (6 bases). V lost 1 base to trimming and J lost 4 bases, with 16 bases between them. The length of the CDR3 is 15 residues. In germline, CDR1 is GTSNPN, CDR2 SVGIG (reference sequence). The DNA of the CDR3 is TGTGCCTGGAGTGAACACACGGGGGGCGTCTATGGCTACACCTTC. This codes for CAWSEHTGGVYGYTF. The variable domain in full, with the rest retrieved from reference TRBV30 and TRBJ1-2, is SQTIHQWPATLVQPVGSPLSLECTVEGTSNPNLYWYRQAAGRGLQLLFYSVGIGQISSEVPQNLSASRPQDRQFILSSKKLLLSDSGFYLCAWSEHTGGVYGYTFGSGTRLTVV.

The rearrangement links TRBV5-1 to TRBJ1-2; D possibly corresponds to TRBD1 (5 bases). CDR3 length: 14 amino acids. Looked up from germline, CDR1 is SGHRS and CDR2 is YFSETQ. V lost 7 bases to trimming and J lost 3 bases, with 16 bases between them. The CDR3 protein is CASSPGAEYYGYTF. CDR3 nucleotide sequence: TGCGCCAGCTCCCCCGGGGCAGAATACTATGGCTACACCTTC.

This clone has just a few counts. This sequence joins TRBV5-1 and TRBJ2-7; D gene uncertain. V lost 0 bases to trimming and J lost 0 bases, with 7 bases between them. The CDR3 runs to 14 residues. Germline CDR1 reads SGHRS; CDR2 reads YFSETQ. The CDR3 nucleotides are TGCGCCAGCAGCTTGGGGACGGCCTCCTACGAGCAGTACTTC. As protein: CASSLGTASYEQYF.

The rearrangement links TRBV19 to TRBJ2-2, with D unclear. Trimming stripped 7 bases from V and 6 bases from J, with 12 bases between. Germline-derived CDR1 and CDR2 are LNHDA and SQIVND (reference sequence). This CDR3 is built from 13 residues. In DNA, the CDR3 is TGTGCCAGTACCCCCCGACGAGCCGGGGAGCTGTTTTTT. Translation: CASTPRRAGELFF.

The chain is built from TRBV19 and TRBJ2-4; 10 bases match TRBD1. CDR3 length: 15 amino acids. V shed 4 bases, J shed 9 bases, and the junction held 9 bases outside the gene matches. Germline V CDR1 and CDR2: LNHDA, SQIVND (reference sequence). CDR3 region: CASSNQRQGAGIQYF. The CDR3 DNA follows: TGTGCCAGTAGTAATCAACGACAGGGGGCTGGCATTCAGTACTTC.

The CDR3 region is CASSLVGGRADTQYF. CDR3 DNA: TGTGCCAGCAGCTTAGTTGGCGGAAGGGCAGATACGCAGTATTTT. This chain uses TRBV11-2 with TRBJ2-3; D is unclear. The ends were cut back, 1 base at V and 4 bases at J, with 12 bases in the middle. CDR1 is SGHAT and CDR2 is FQNNGV in the germline V gene. The CDR3 is made up of 15 amino acids.

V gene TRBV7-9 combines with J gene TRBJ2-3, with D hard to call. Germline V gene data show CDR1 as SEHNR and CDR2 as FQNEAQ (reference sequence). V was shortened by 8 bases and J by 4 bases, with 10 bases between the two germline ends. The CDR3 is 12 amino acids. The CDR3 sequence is CASGRGADTQYF. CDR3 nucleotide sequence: TGTGCCAGCGGCCGCGGCGCAGATACGCAGTATTTT.

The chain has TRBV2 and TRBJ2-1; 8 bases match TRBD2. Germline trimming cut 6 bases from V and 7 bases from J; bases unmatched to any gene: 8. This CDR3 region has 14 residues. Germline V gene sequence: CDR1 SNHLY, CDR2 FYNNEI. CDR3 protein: CASRPSGGSNEQFF. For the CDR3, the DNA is TGTGCCAGCAGACCCAGCGGGGGCTCGAATGAGCAGTTCTTC.

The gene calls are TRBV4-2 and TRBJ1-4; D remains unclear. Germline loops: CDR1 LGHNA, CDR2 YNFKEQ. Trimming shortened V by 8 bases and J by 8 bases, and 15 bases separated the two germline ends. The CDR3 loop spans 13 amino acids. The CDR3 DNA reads TGTGCCAGCGGGAGCAGGCTGATGGAAAAACTGTTTTTT. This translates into CASGSRLMEKLFF.

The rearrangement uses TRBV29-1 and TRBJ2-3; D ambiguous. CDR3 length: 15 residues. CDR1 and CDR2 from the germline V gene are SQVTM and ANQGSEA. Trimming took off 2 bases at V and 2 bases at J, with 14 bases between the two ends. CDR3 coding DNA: TGCAGCGTTGAACGCGACGGACCATCCACAGATACGCAGTATTTT. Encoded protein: CSVERDGPSTDTQYF.

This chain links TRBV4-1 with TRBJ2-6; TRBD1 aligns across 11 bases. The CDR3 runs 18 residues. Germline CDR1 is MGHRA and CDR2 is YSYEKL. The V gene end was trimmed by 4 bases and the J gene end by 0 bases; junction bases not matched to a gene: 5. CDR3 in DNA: TGCGCCAGCAGCCCTCTAGGGACAGGGGGCTCTGGGGCCAACGTCCTGACTTTC. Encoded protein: CASSPLGTGGSGANVLTF.

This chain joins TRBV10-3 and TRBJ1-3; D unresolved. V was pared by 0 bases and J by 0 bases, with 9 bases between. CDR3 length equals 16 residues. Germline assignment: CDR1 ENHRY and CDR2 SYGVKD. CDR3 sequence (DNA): TGTGCCATCAGTGAGTCAGTAGGGATCTCTGGAAACACCATATATTTT. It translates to CAISESVGISGNTIYF.

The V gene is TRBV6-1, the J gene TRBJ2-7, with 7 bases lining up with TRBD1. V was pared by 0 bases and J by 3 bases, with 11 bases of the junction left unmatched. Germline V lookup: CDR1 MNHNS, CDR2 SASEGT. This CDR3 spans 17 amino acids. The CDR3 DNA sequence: TGTGCCAGCAGTGAAGCTGATGGGACAGCCCGACTCTACGAGCAGTACTTC. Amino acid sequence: CASSEADGTARLYEQYF.

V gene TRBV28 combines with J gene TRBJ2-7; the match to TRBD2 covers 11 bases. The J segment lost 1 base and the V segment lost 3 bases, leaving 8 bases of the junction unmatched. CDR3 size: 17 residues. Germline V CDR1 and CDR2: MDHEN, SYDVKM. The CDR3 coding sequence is TGTGCCAGCAGTTTGCGGCTAGCGGGGGGTACGTCCTACGAGCAGTACTTC. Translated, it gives CASSLRLAGGTSYEQYF.

The CDR3 loop is CASSLDLYQETQYF. The CDR3 nucleotides read TGTGCCAGCAGCTTAGACCTGTACCAAGAGACCCAGTACTTC. This chain joins TRBV11-2 and TRBJ2-5, with unresolved D. V gave up 0 bases and J gave up 0 bases, with 5 bases separating them. From germline, CDR1 is SGHAT and CDR2 FQNNGV. The CDR3 has 14 amino acids.

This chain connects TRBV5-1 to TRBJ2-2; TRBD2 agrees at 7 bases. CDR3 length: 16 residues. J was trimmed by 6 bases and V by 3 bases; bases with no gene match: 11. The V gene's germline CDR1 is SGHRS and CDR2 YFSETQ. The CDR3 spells CASSYPSGVPAGELFF. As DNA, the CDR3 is TGCGCCAGCAGCTACCCCAGCGGGGTGCCCGCCGGGGAGCTGTTTTTT.

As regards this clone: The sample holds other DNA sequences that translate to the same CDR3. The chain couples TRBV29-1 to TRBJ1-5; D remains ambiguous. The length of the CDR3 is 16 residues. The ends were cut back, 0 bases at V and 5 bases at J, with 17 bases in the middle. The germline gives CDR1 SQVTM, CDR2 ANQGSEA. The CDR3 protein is CSVEDKRDTRDQPQHF. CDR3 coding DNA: TGCAGCGTTGAAGATAAGAGGGATACTCGGGATCAGCCCCAGCATTTT.

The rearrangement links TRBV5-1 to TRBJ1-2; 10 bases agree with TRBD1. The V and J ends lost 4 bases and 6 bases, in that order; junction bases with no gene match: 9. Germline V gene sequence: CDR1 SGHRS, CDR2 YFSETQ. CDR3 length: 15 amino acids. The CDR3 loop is CASSPWTGGLDGYTF. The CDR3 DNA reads TGCGCCAGCAGCCCCTGGACAGGGGGTCTGGATGGCTACACCTTC.

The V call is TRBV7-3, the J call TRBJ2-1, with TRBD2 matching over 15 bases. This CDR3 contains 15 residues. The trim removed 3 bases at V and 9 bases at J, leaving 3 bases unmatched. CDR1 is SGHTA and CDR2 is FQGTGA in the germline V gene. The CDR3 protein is CASSLGLAGGVEQFF. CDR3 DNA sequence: TGTGCCAGCAGCTTGGGACTAGCGGGAGGTGTTGAGCAGTTCTTC.

This chain's CDR3 is CAWRLGLRNTEAFF. The CDR3 bases are TGTGCCTGGAGGCTCGGACTGAGGAACACTGAAGCTTTCTTT. The V gene is TRBV30, the J gene TRBJ1-1; unclear D gene. Trimming removed 3 bases at V and 1 base at J, with 12 bases between. There are 14 residues in the CDR3. Germline CDR1 GTSNPN, CDR2 SVGIG (reference sequence).

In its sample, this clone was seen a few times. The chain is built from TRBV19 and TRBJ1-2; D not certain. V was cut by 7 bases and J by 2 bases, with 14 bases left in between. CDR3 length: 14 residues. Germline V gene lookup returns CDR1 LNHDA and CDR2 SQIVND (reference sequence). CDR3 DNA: TGTGCCAGTACCCTCGTTGGAGGGAACTATGGCTACACCTTC. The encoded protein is CASTLVGGNYGYTF.